This TCR beta chain appears in the sequencing data of a study of T cell repertoires in cytomegalovirus infection. Study-wide background: In public TCR beta signatures, there were indications of both CMV infection and matching HLA type. Broader study findings: Carriers of CMV and the relevant HLA type were discriminated by public TCR beta frequency. Ex vivo responses were dominated by HLA-C-restricted CMV-specific TCR beta clonotypes.

This clonotype was observed a few times. Its target is not known. TCRdb reprocessed the reads via MiXCR and lists one record per CDR3 protein. Here the sample spans nearly 650,000 distinct CDR3 sequences, roughly a quarter being singletons. Sequenced material: CD8+ T cells from PBMCs. This TCR came from a human donor in good health (CMV status not recorded). Some clones in this sample may be carry-over from other donors' samples.

The CDR3 loop reads CASSVGQEENSPLHF. In DNA, the CDR3 is TGTGCCAGCAGCGTGGGACAGGAAGAAAATTCACCCCTCCACTTT. The chain has TRBV7-2 and TRBJ1-6; 8 bases agree with TRBD1. The V and J ends lost 5 bases and 7 bases, in that order; junction bases with no gene match: 7. The length of the CDR3 is 15 residues. Germline CDR1 and CDR2: SGHTA and FQGNSA.